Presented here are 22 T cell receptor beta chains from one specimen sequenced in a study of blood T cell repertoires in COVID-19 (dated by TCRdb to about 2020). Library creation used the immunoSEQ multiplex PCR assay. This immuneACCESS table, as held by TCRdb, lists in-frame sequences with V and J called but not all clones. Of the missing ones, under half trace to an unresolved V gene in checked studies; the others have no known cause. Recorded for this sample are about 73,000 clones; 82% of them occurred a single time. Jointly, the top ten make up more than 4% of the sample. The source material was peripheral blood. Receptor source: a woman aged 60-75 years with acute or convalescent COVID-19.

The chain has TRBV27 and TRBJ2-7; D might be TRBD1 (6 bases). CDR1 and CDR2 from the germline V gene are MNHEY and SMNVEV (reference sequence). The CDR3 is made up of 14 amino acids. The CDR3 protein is CAFVGATPGYEQYF. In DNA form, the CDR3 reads TGTGCATTTGTGGGGGCTACTCCTGGCTACGAGCAGTACTTC.

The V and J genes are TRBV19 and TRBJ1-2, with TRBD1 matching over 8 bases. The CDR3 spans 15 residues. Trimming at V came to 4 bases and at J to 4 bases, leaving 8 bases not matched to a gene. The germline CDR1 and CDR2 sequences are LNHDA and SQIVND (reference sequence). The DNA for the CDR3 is TGTGCCAGTAGTACAGACAGGGGTTGGAGCTATGGCTACACCTTC. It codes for CASSTDRGWSYGYTF.

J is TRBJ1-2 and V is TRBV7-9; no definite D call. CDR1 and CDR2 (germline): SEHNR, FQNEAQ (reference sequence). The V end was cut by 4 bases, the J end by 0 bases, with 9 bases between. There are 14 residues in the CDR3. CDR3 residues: CASSSATANYGYTF. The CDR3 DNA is TGTGCCAGCAGCTCCGCTACGGCTAACTATGGCTACACCTTC.

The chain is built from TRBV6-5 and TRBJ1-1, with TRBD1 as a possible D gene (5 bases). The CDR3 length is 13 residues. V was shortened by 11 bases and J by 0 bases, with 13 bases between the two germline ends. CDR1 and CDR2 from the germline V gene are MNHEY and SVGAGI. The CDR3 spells CASSDSLNTEAFF. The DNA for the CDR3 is TGTGCCTCTTCCGACAGCCTGAACACTGAAGCTTTCTTT.

The CDR3 region is CASRPGRQGLTHFSGNTIYF. Here the CDR3 DNA reads TGTGCCAGTAGACCGGGGCGACAGGGCCTAACACACTTCTCTGGAAACACCATATATTTT. This chain connects TRBV19 to TRBJ1-3, with 7 bases lining up with TRBD1. The ends lost 6 bases at V and 0 bases at J; junction bases unmatched: 20. CDR1 LNHDA and CDR2 SQIVND come from the germline V gene (reference sequence). The CDR3 consists of 20 residues.

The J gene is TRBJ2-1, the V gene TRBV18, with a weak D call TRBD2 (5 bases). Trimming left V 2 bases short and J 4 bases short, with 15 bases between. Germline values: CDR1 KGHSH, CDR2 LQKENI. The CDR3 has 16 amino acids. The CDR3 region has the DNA TGTGCCAGCTCACCAATGGCGACCCGCGGGTACAATGAGCAGTTCTTC. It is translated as CASSPMATRGYNEQFF.

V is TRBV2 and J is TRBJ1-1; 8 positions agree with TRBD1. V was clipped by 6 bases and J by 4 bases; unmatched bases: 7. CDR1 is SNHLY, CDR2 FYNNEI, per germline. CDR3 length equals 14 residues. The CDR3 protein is CASSGQGSSTEAFF. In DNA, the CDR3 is TGTGCCAGCAGCGGACAGGGCAGCAGCACTGAAGCTTTCTTT.

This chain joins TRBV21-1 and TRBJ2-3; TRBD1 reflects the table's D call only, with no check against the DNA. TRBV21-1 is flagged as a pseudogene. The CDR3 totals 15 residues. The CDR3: CASSKPRTVADTQYF. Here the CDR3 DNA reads TGTGCCAGCAGCAAACCCAGGACAGTCGCAGATACGCAGTATTTT.

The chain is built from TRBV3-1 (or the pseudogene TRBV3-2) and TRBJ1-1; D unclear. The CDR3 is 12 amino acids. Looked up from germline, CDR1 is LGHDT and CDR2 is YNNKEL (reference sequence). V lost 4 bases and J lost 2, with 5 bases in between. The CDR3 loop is CASSRGNTEAFF. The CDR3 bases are TGTGCCAGCAGCCGAGGAAACACTGAAGCTTTCTTT.

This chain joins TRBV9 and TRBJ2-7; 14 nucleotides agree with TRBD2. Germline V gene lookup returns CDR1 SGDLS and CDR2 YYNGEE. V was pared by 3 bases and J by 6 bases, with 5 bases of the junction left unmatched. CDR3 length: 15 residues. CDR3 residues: CASSAGLAGEGEQYF. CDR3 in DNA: TGTGCCAGCAGCGCGGGACTAGCGGGAGAAGGCGAGCAGTACTTC.

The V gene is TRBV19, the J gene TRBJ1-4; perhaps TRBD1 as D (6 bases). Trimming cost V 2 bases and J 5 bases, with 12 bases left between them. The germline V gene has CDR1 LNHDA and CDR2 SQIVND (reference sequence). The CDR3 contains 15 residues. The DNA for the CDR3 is TGTGCCAGTAGTATACAGGGGAGCTCAAATGAAAAACTGTTTTTT. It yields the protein CASSIQGSSNEKLFF.

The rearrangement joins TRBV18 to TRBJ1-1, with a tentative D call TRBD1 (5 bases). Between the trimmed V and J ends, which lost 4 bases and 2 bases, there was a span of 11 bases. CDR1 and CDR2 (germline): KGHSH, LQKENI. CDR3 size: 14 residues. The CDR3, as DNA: TGTGCCAGCTCACAAGGGGCCCGAAACACTGAAGCTTTCTTT. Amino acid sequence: CASSQGARNTEAFF. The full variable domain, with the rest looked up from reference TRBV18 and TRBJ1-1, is NAGVMQNPRHLVRRRGQEARLRCSPMKGHSHVYWYRQLPEEGLKFMVYLQKENIIDESGMPKERFSAEFPKEGPSILRIQQVVRGDSAAYFCASSQGARNTEAFFGQGTRLTVV.

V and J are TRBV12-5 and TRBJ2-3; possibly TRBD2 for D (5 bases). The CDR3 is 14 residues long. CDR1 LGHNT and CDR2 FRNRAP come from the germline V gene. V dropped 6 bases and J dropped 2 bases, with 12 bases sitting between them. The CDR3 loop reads CASGRTLPTDTQYF. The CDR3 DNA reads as TGTGCTAGTGGGCGGACTCTACCCACAGATACGCAGTATTTT.

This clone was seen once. In nucleotides, the CDR3 is TGTGCCAGCAGCCCAAGCGGGGGACAGCCCCAGCATTTT. Its protein is CASSPSGGQPQHF. The rearrangement uses TRBV3-1 (or the pseudogene TRBV3-2) and TRBJ1-5; D is possibly TRBD1 (5 bases). CDR1 is LGHDT and CDR2 is YNNKEL in the germline V gene (reference sequence). There are 13 residues in the CDR3. V was cut by 4 bases and J by 7 bases, with 11 bases left in between.

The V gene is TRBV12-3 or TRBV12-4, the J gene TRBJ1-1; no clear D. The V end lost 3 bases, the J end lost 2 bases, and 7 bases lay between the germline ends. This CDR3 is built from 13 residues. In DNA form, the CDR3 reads TGTGCCAGCAGTTTTCGGGGTAACACTGAAGCTTTCTTT. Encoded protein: CASSFRGNTEAFF.

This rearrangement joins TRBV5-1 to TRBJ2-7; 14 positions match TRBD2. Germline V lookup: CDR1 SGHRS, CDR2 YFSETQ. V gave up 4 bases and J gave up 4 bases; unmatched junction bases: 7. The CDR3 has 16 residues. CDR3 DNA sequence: TGCGCCAGCAGCCTAGGACTAGCGGGGGGAGTGTACGAGCAGTACTTC. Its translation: CASSLGLAGGVYEQYF.

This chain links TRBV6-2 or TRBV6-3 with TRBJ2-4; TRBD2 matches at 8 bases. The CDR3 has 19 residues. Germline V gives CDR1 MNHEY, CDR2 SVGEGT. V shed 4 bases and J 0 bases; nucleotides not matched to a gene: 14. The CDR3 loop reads CASSFDRWVAGLAKNIQYF. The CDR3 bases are TGTGCCAGCAGTTTCGACCGCTGGGTAGCGGGGCTAGCCAAAAACATTCAGTACTTC.

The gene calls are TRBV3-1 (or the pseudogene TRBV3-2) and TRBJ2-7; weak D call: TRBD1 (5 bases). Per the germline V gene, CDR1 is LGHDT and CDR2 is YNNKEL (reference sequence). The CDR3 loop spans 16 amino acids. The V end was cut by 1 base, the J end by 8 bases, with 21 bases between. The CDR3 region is CASSQAQVWGSQKQYF. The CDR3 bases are TGTGCCAGCAGCCAAGCACAGGTCTGGGGCAGCCAGAAGCAGTACTTC.

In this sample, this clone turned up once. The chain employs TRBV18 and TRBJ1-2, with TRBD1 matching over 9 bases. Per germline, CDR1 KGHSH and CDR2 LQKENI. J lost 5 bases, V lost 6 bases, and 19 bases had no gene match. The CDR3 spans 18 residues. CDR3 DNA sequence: TGTGCCAGCTCCCCCCCTTCGAGCGACAGGGGGGGAAGTTATGGCTACACCTTC. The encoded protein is CASSPPSSDRGGSYGYTF.

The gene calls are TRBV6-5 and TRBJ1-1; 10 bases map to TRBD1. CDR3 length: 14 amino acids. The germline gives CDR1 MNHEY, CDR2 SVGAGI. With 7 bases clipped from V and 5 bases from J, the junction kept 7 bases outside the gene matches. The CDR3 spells CASTQDRGFTEAFF. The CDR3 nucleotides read TGTGCCAGCACCCAGGACAGGGGGTTTACTGAAGCTTTCTTT.

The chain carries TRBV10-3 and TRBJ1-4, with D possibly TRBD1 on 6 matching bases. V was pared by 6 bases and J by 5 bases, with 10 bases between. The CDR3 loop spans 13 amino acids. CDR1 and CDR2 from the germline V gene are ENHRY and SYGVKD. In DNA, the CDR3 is TGTGCCATCAGGGACAGTATGAATGAAAAACTGTTTTTT. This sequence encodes CAIRDSMNEKLFF.

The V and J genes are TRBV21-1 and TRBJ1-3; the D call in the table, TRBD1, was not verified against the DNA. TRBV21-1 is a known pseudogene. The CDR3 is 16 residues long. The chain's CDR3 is CASSGQGPPSGNTIYF. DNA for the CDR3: TGTGCCAGCAGCGGACAAGGTCCACCCTCTGGAAACACCATATATTTT.